The present T cell receptor (beta chain) was sequenced within a study of blood T cell repertoires in COVID-19. Study-level background: Collection of acute and convalescent COVID-19 samples took place in the United States, Italy and Spain. T cells, B-cell-depleted T cells, or PBMCs supplied cDNA or gDNA.

Trimming took 6 bases from V and 5 from J; bases not matched to a gene: 10. The CDR3 spans 15 residues. The germline gives CDR1 MNHEY, CDR2 SVGAGI. How the authors handled the data: From reference gene primer amplification, estimates of nucleated cell counts were derived. The protocol was immunoSEQ multiplex PCR, while the TCRdb copy is restricted to in-frame clones and leaves out a portion. Clonal size and the V and J genes are those of that table, whereas D and trimming came from the DNA. Counted here are just under 150,000 clones, around 84% occurring once; the ten biggest clones make up about 5.1%.

The V and J genes are TRBV6-5 and TRBJ1-1; 9 bases are a match to TRBD1. Sequenced: peripheral blood. This receptor was taken from a human donor in a cohort sampled during active COVID-19. This CDR3 reads CASSALGTGQTEAFF. CDR3 nucleotide sequence: TGTGCCAGCAGCGCCCTTGGGACAGGGCAGACTGAAGCTTTCTTT.